This TCR beta chain was found in a study of CD8 T cells in ankylosing spondylitis. Germline loops: CDR1 SGHDT, CDR2 YYEEEE. The CDR3 covers 12 residues. Deletions cut 1 base from V and 4 bases from J, with 2 bases between. MiXCR was run by TCRdb on the 5' RACE reads, yielding one entry per CDR3 protein. The table lists about 340,000 distinct CDR3 sequences, roughly 14% of them singletons. This clonotype appeared many times. The sequence derives from a male donor with ankylosing spondylitis or in good health (not recorded which). The rearrangement joins TRBV5-6 to TRBJ2-2; D is unresolved. The sequenced material came from blood, either unsorted or a sorted T cell fraction (not recorded which). CDR3 in amino acids: CASSLSTGELFF. The CDR3 DNA sequence: TGTGCCAGCAGCTTGAGCACCGGGGAGCTGTTTTTT.